Listed below are T cell receptor beta chains from one sample, sequenced in a study of T cell changes during pregnancy in multiple sclerosis. Some clones are missing from TCRdb's copy, which holds only in-frame ones; the method was immunoSEQ multiplex PCR. The sample records roughly 38,000 clones, 70% to 90% being singletons. Sample: CD8+ T cells from peripheral blood mononuclear cells, taken in the third trimester of pregnancy. Receptors were obtained from a female donor with multiple sclerosis, enrolled in a pregnancy study. Each CDR3 is given with its conserved first and last residue. The D gene is left open where the match is weak. A clone size is listed for some rows: how often the clone was seen (once, few, many), or a class if it is expanded.

>TRBJ2-7|TRBV19|TRBD1|-
TGTGCCAGTAGTACGACAGGGGAGCGGACCTACGAGCAGTACTTC
CASSTTGERTYEQYF
>TRBJ1-3|TRBV10-3|-|-
TGTGCCATCAGTGAGCCGAGGGTTGAGCACACCATATATTTT
CAISEPRVEHTIYF
>TRBJ2-5|TRBV7-3|-|-
TGTGCCAGCAGCTTACCGGGGGAGACCCAGTACTTC
CASSLPGETQYF
>TRBJ1-4|TRBV19|TRBD1|-
TGTGCCAGTAGTTCGGACAGGGAGGGGGCAACTAATGAAAAACTGTTTTTT
CASSSDREGATNEKLFF
>TRBJ2-2|TRBV2|-|-
TGTGCCAGCAGTGAGCTCGGGGGGCGGACGAACACCGGGGAGCTGTTTTTT
CASSELGGRTNTGELFF
>TRBJ1-2|TRBV5-5|-|-
TGTGCCAGCTCCCCCCAGGGTGTTCTATATGGCTACACCTTC
CASSPQGVLYGYTF
>TRBJ2-1|TRBV12-2|-|-
TGTGCAAGTCGCGTATCCTACCCGGGACAGGGGGCTGGCGAGCAGTTCTTC
CASRVSYPGQGAGEQFF
>TRBJ1-1|TRBV2|-|-
TGTGCCAGCAGTGAAGCAGATGACAGCAGGGTGGTTGAAGCTTTCTTT
CASSEADDSRVVEAFF
>TRBJ2-5|TRBV27|-|-
TGTGCCAGCAGTATGGAGAGAAAAACACAAGAGACCCAGTACTTC
CASSMERKTQETQYF
>TRBJ1-6|TRBV6-1|TRBD1|-
TGTGCCAGCAGTGAACGAGGGGGCTATATTTCACCCCTCCACTTT
CASSERGGYISPLHF
>TRBJ2-7|TRBV6-5|-|-
TGTGCCAGCAGTTACGTTCGGGGGATTTCCGAGCAGTACTTC
CASSYVRGISEQYF
>TRBJ2-2|TRBV7-2|TRBD1|-
TGTGCCAGCAGGACAGGGTACACCGGGGAGCTGTTTTTT
CASRTGYTGELFF
>TRBJ2-5|TRBV15|-|-
TGTGCCACCAGCAGCGTACTAGTGGAGACCCAGTACTTC
CATSSVLVETQYF
>TRBJ1-1|TRBV30|-|once
TGTGCCTGGAGTTGGATAGGAGACACTGAAGCTTTCTTT
CAWSWIGDTEAFF
>TRBJ2-7|TRBV7-2|TRBD2|-
TGTGCCAGCAGCTTAGGGACTAGCGATTCCTACGAGCAGTACTTC
CASSLGTSDSYEQYF
>TRBJ2-7|TRBV27|TRBD2|-
TGTGCCAGCAGTTTCCAGTCCGTAGCGGGGGTCTACTACGAGCAGTACTTC
CASSFQSVAGVYYEQYF
>TRBJ1-1|TRBV30|TRBD1|medium-sized
TGTGCCTGGAGTCCCTTTTCGACAGGGGGGAACACTGAAGCTTTCTTT
CAWSPFSTGGNTEAFF
>TRBJ1-2|TRBV27|-|-
TGTGCCAGCGCTTCGAACCAGGGTAGATATGGCTACACCTTC
CASASNQGRYGYTF
>TRBJ2-3|TRBV18|TRBD1|-
TGTGCCAGCTCACCGGGACAGACTTCTAGCACAGATACGCAGTATTTT
CASSPGQTSSTDTQYF
>TRBJ2-1|TRBV4-1|TRBD2|-
TGCGCCAGCAGCCAAGTTAGCGGGACCAACAATGAGCAGTTCTTC
CASSQVSGTNNEQFF
>TRBJ2-5|TRBV7-9|TRBD2|-
TGTGCCAGCAGCGGTAGCGGGGGGCCGGGTGAGACCCAGTACTTC
CASSGSGGPGETQYF
>TRBJ2-7|TRBV9|-|-
TGTGCCAGCAGCGTAGGTGCGGCCAGCTCCTACGAGCAGTACTTC
CASSVGAASSYEQYF
>TRBJ1-2|TRBV13|-|-
TGTGCCAGCAGCTTAGATCGGGTTAGTGGCTACACCTTC
CASSLDRVSGYTF
>TRBJ2-3|TRBV6-4|TRBD2|few
TGTGCCAGCAGCCCGGGACTAGCGGGGGGGTCGACAGATACGCAGTATTTT
CASSPGLAGGSTDTQYF
>TRBJ1-3|TRBV6-5|-|-
TGTGCCAGCACCATTCCGGGAGGAAACACCATATATTTT
CASTIPGGNTIYF
>TRBJ2-4|TRBV6-5|TRBD2|-
TGTGCCAGCAGACCGGGACTAGCGGATCAAAACATTCAGTACTTC
CASRPGLADQNIQYF
>TRBJ2-1|TRBV6-5|-|once
TGTGCCAGCAGTTTGACAGATGAAAGCAATGAGCAGTTCTTC
CASSLTDESNEQFF
>TRBJ1-1|TRBV7-9|-|-
TGTGCCAGCAGTCCCTACAGGGACCCCCCTGAAGCTTTCTTT
CASSPYRDPPEAFF
>TRBJ2-5|TRBV4-3|TRBD2|-
TGCGCCAGCAGCCAAGAGGGGTGGGGAGGGCAGTACCAAGAGACCCAGTACTTC
CASSQEGWGGQYQETQYF
>TRBJ1-2|TRBV5-4|TRBD1|-
TGTGCCAGCCTCGCCGGGACAGCAGATTATGGCTACACCTTC
CASLAGTADYGYTF
>TRBJ2-5|TRBV9|-|-
TGTGCCAGCAGCGTAGATGGGGGCGGGGGAGGTTGGGAGACCCAGTACTTC
CASSVDGGGGGWETQYF
>TRBJ1-4|TRBV9|-|-
TGTGCCAGCAGCGTTGGAGGGGCACGGGGCGAAAAACTGTTTTTT
CASSVGGARGEKLFF
>TRBJ2-2|TRBV2|TRBD2|-
TGTGCCAGCAGTGCCGGCCACAGCAGCGGGGGTATAGCCGGGGAGCTGTTTTTT
CASSAGHSSGGIAGELFF
>TRBJ2-7|TRBV7-9|-|-
TGTGCCAGCAGTCCAGACAGGAGATCCTCCTACGAGCAGTACTTC
CASSPDRRSSYEQYF
>TRBJ2-2|TRBV27|-|-
TGTGCCAGCAGTCCAACAGAGACCGGGGAGCTGTTTTTT
CASSPTETGELFF
>TRBJ1-2|TRBV5-4|-|-
TGTGCCAGCAGCCCTGGAGGGGCCAGAGTCCCCTATGGCTACACCTTC
CASSPGGARVPYGYTF
>TRBJ2-2|TRBV4-3|-|-
TGCGCCAGCAGCCAAGATTCGGAGTCCGGGGAGCTGTTTTTT
CASSQDSESGELFF
>TRBJ2-3|TRBV6-4|TRBD2|-
TGTGCCAGCAGTGAAACTAGCGGGGGGGCCGGGACAGATACGCAGTATTTT
CASSETSGGAGTDTQYF
>TRBJ1-1|TRBV29-1|-|-
TGCAGCGTCGCCGGGACTACTGAAGCTTTCTTT
CSVAGTTEAFF
>TRBJ2-7|TRBV6-5|TRBD1|-
TGTGCCAGCAGTTACACCGGGACAGGGAGGTACGAGCAGTACTTC
CASSYTGTGRYEQYF
>TRBJ1-6|TRBV7-6|-|-
TGTGCCAGCAGCTTAGGAACTAGCTCCTATAATTCACCCCTCCACTTT
CASSLGTSSYNSPLHF
>TRBJ2-7|TRBV14|-|-
TGTGCCAGCAGCCAAGAAAGGCAGGTCCTCTACGAGCAGTACTTC
CASSQERQVLYEQYF
>TRBJ2-3|TRBV25-1|-|-
TGTGCCAGCAGTGGGCCAGCGGGCCGTAGCACAGATACGCAGTATTTT
CASSGPAGRSTDTQYF
>TRBJ2-5|TRBV21-1|-|-
TGTGCCAGCAGCAAACGGGGGGCCGCCGGGACTCAGCAAGAGACCCAGTACTTC
CASSKRGAAGTQQETQYF
>TRBJ2-7|TRBV7-2|-|-
TGTGCCAGCAGCTTAGCCCCCCCCCACCAAGTAGTCCACTCCTACGAGCAGTACTTC
CASSLAPPHQVVHSYEQYF
>TRBJ2-3|TRBV6-1|TRBD1|-
TGTGCCAGCAGTGAAGAGGGGGCTGGGGTGAAAGATACGCAGTATTTT
CASSEEGAGVKDTQYF
>TRBJ2-1|TRBV12-5|-|-
TGTGCTAGTGGTTTGTCCCTGACATTCCATGAGCAGTTCTTC
CASGLSLTFHEQFF
>TRBJ1-3|TRBV9|-|-
TGTGCCAGCAGCGTAGCGGCAGGCTCTGGAAACACCATATATTTT
CASSVAAGSGNTIYF
>TRBJ1-1|TRBV27|-|once
TGTGCCAGCAGTCCCAGTAAAGGGGAATTGGAGACTGAAGCTTTCTTT
CASSPSKGELETEAFF
>TRBJ1-1|TRBV7-5|-|-
TGTGCCAGAACCTACCCCGGGACACCAAAAGCTTTCTTT
CARTYPGTPKAFF